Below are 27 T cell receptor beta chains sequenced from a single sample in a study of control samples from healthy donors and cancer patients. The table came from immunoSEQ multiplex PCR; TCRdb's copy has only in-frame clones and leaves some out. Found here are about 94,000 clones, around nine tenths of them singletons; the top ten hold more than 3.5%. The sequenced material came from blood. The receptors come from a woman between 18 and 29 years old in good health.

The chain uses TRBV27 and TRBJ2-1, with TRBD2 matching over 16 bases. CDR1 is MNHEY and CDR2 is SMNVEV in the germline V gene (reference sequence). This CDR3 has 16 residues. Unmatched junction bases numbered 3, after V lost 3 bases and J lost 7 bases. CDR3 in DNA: TGTGCCAGCAGTTTCTCGGGACTAGCGGGGGGGAATGAGCAGTTCTTC. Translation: CASSFSGLAGGNEQFF.

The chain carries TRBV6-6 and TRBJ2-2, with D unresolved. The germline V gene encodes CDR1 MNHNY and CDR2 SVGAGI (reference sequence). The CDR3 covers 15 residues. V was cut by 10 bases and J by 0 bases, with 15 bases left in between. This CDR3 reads CATNPSKSNTGELFF. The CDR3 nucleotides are TGTGCCACGAACCCCTCCAAGTCGAACACCGGGGAGCTGTTTTTT.

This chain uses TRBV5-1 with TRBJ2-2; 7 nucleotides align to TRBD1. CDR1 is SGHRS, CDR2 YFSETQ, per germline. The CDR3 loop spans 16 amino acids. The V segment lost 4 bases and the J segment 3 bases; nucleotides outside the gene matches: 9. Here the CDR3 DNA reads TGCGCCAGCAGCGCCCCCACAGGGGCGGACACCGGGGAGCTGTTTTTT. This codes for CASSAPTGADTGELFF.

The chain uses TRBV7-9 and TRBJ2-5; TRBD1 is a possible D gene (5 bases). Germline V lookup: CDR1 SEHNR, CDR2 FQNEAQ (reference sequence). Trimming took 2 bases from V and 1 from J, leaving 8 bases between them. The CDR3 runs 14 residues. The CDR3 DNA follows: TGTGCCAGCAGCTTATGGACAATCCAAGAGACCCAGTACTTC. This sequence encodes CASSLWTIQETQYF.

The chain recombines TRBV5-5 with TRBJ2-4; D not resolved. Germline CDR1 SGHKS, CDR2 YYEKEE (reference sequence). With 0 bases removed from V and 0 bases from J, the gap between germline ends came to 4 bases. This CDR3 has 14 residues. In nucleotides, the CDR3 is TGTGCCAGCAGCTTGGTACTAGCCAAAAACATTCAGTACTTC. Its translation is CASSLVLAKNIQYF. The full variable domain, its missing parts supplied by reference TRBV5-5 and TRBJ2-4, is DAGVTQSPTHLIKTRGQQVTLRCSPISGHKSVSWYQQVLGQGPQFIFQYYEKEERGRGNFPDRFSARQFPNYSSELNVNALLLGDSALYLCASSLVLAKNIQYFGAGTRLSVL.

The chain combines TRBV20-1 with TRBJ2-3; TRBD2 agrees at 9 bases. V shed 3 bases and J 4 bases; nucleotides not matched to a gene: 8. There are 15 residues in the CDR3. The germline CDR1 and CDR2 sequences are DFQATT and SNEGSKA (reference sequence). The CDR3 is CSASFASGDPDTQYF. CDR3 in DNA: TGCAGTGCTAGTTTCGCTAGCGGGGACCCAGATACGCAGTATTTT.

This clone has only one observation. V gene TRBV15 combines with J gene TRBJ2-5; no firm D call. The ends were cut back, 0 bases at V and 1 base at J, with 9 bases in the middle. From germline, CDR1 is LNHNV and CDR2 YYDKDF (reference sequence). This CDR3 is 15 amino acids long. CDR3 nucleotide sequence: TGTGCCACCAGCAGAGATAACAGTGGCCAAGAGACCCAGTACTTC. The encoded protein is CATSRDNSGQETQYF.

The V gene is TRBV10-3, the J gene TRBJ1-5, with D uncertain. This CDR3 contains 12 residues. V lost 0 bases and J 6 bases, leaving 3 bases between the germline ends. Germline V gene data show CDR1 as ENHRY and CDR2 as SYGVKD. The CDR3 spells CAISESGQPQHF. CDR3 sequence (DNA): TGTGCCATCAGTGAGTCAGGTCAGCCCCAGCATTTT.

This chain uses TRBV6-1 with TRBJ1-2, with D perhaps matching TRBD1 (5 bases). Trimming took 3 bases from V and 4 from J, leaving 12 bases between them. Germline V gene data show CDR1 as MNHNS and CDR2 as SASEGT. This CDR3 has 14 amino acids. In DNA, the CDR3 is TGTGCCAGCAGTGAGGTCGGGGGGACCTATGGCTACACCTTC. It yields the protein CASSEVGGTYGYTF.

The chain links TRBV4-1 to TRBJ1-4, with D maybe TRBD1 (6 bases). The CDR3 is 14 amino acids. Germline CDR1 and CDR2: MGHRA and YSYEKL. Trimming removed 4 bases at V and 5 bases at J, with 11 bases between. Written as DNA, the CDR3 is TGCGCCAGCAGCCCCCGGGGGCAGAATGAAAAACTGTTTTTT. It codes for CASSPRGQNEKLFF.

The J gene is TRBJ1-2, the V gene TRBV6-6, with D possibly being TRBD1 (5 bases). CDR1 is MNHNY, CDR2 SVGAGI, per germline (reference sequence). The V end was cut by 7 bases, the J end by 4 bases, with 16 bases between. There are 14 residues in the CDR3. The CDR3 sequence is CASKEGPILYGYTF. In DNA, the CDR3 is TGTGCCAGCAAAGAGGGACCGATCCTCTATGGCTACACCTTC.

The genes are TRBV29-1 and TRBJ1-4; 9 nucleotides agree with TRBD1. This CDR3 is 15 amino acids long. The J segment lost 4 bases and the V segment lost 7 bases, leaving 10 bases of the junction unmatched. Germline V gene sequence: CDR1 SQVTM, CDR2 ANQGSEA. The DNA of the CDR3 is TGCAGCGCCCTCGGGACAGGGTTCATTAATGAAAAACTGTTTTTT. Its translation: CSALGTGFINEKLFF.

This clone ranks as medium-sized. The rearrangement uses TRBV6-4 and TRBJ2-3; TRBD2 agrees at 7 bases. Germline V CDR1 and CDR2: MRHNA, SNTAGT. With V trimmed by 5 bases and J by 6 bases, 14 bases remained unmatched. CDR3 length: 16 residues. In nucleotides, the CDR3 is TGTGCCAGCAGTCAGACCAGCGGGGATGGTACGGATACGCAGTATTTT. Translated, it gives CASSQTSGDGTDTQYF.

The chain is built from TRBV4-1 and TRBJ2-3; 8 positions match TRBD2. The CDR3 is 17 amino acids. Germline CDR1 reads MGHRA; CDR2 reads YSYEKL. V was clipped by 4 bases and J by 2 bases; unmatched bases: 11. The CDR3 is CASSRVVGGGTTDTQYF. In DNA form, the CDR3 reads TGCGCCAGCAGCCGAGTAGTTGGCGGGGGGACCACAGATACGCAGTATTTT.

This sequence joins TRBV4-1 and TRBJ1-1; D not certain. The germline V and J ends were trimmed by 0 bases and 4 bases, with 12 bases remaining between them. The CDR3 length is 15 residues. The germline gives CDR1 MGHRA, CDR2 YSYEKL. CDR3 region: CASSQEPRAPTEAFF. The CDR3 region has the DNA TGCGCCAGCAGCCAAGAGCCCCGGGCCCCCACTGAAGCTTTCTTT.

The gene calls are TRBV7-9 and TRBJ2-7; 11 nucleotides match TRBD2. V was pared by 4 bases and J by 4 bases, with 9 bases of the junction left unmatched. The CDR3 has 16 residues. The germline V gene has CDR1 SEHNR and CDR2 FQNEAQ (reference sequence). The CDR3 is CASSSTSGGSSYEQYF. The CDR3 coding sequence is TGTGCCAGCAGCTCAACTAGCGGGGGATCGTCGTACGAGCAGTACTTC.

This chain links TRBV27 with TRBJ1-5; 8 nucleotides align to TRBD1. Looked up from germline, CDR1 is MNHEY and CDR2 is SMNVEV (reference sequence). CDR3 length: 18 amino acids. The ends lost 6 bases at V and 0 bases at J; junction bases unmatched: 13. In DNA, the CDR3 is TGTGCCAGCAGCTTTTTGAGAGAGGACAGGGATAGCAATCAGCCCCAGCATTTT. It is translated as CASSFLREDRDSNQPQHF.

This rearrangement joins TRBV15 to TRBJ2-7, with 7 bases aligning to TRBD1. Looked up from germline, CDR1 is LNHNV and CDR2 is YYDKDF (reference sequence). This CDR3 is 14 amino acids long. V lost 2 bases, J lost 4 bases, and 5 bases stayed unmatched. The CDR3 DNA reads TGTGCCACCAGCAGACCGGGACAGATATACGAGCAGTACTTC. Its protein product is CATSRPGQIYEQYF.

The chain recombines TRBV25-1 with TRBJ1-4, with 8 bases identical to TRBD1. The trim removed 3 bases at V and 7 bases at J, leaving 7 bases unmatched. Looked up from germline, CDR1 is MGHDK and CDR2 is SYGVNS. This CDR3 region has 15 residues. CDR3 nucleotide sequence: TGTGCCAGCAGTGAGTTGGACAGGGCAAGTGAAAAACTGTTTTTT. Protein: CASSELDRASEKLFF.

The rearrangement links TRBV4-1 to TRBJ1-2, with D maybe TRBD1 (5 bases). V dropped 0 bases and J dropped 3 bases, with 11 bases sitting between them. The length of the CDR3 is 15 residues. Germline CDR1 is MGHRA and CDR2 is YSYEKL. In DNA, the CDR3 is TGCGCCAGCAGCCAAGATCGGGACGACTACTATGGCTACACCTTC. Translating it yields CASSQDRDDYYGYTF.

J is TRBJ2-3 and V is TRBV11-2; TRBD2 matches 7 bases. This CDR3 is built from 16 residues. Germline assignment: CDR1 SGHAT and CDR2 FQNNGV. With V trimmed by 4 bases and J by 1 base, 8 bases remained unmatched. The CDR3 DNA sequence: TGTGCCAGCAGCTCGCTCACTAGCGAAGGCACAGATACGCAGTATTTT. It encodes CASSSLTSEGTDTQYF. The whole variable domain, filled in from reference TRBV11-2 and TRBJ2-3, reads EAGVAQSPRYKIIEKRQSVAFWCNPISGHATLYWYQQILGQGPKLLIQFQNNGVVDDSQLPKDRFSAERLKGVDSTLKIQPAKLEDSAVYLCASSSLTSEGTDTQYFGPGTRLTVL.

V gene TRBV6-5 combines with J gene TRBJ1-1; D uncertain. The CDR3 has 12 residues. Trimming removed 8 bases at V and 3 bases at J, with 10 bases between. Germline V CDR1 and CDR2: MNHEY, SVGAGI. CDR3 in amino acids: CASYDTHTEAFF. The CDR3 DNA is TGTGCCAGCTATGACACTCACACTGAAGCTTTCTTT.

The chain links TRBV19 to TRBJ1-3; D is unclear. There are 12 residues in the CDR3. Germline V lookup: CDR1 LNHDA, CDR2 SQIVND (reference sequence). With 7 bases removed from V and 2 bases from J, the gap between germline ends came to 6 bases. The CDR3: CASMRPGNTIYF. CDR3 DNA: TGTGCCAGTATGAGACCTGGAAACACCATATATTTT.

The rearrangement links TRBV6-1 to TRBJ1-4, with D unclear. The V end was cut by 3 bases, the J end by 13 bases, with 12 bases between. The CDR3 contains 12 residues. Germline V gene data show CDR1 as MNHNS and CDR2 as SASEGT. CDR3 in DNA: TGTGCCAGCAGTGAGTGGGCGTTTAGACTGTTTTTT. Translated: CASSEWAFRLFF.

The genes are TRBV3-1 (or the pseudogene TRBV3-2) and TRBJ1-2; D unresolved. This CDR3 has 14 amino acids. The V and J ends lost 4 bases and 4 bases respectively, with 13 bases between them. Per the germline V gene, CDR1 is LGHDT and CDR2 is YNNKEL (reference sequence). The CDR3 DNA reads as TGTGCCAGCAGCCCTTTACGTCAGTCCTATGGCTACACCTTC. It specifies CASSPLRQSYGYTF.

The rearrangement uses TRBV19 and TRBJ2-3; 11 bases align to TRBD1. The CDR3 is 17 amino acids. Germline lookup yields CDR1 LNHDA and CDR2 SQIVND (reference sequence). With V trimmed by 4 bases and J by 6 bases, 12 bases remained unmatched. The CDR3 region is CASSRTGTGGDADTQYF. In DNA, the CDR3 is TGTGCCAGTAGTAGAACTGGGACAGGGGGAGATGCCGATACGCAGTATTTT.

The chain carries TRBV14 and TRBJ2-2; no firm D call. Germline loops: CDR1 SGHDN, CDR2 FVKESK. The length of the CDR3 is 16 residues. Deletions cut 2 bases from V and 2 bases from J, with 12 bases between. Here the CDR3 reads CASSQYETGNTGELFF. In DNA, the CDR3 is TGTGCCAGCAGCCAATATGAGACTGGAAACACCGGGGAGCTGTTTTTT.